The rows below give T cell receptor beta chains drawn from one sample of a study of blood T cells in healthy people across ages. In TCRdb, the 5' RACE reads were re-called with MiXCR into one record per CDR3 protein. The sample lists roughly 1 million distinct CDR3 sequences, approximately 25% seen once, with approximately 0.75% in the top ten. The same data also went into a second study, on T cells of mothers and their children.

The sequenced sample was blood. These receptor sequences come from a girl aged 2 to 10 in good health. The CDR3 runs from the conserved cysteine through the conserved F or W. The order of the fields is V gene, J gene, D gene, clone size, CDR3 DNA, CDR3 protein. The D gene is left open where the match is weak. A row's size may be missing; if present it is once, few, many or a size class.

v_call: TRBV5-6
j_call: TRBJ2-7
d_call: NA
clone_size: few
cdr3_nt: TGTGCCAGCAGCTCTCAATACTCCTACGAGCAGTACTTC
cdr3_aa: CASSSQYSYEQYF

v_call: TRBV5-1
j_call: TRBJ2-1
d_call: NA
clone_size: NA
cdr3_nt: TGCGCCAGCTCTTCCCAAACCGGCGACCCTGGAGAGGAGTTCTTC
cdr3_aa: CASSSQTGDPGEEFF

v_call: TRBV20-1
j_call: TRBJ2-3
d_call: TRBD2
clone_size: few
cdr3_nt: TGCAGTGCTGCCGTAAGCGGGGGGTCGGATACGCAGTATTTT
cdr3_aa: CSAAVSGGSDTQYF

v_call: TRBV29-1
j_call: TRBJ2-5
d_call: NA
clone_size: few
cdr3_nt: TGCAGCGGGTCCTGGGGTGGAGAGACCCAGTACTTC
cdr3_aa: CSGSWGGETQYF

v_call: TRBV9
j_call: TRBJ2-2
d_call: NA
clone_size: NA
cdr3_nt: TGCGCCAGCAGCGTAGAGAGTAACACCGGGGAGCTGTTTTTT
cdr3_aa: CASSVESNTGELFF

v_call: TRBV7-9
j_call: TRBJ1-6
d_call: NA
clone_size: NA
cdr3_nt: TGTGCCAGCAGCGGACGGGACGGTCCCTCACCCCTCCACTTT
cdr3_aa: CASSGRDGPSPLHF

v_call: TRBV12-3/TRBV12-4
j_call: TRBJ1-2
d_call: NA
clone_size: few
cdr3_nt: TGTGCCAGCAGTTTACAAAACTATGGCTACACCTTC
cdr3_aa: CASSLQNYGYTF

v_call: TRBV7-6
j_call: TRBJ1-1
d_call: TRBD1
clone_size: NA
cdr3_nt: TGTGCCAGCAGCTTCGGACAGGGGGCGCAGGGAACTGAAGCTTTCTTT
cdr3_aa: CASSFGQGAQGTEAFF

v_call: TRBV19
j_call: TRBJ2-1
d_call: TRBD1
clone_size: NA
cdr3_nt: TGTGCCAGTTGTGAGAGGGGGCACAATGAGCAGTTCTTC
cdr3_aa: CASCERGHNEQFF

v_call: TRBV20-1
j_call: TRBJ2-3
d_call: NA
clone_size: few
cdr3_nt: TGCAGTGCTAGCCTACACCCAGATACGCAGTATTTT
cdr3_aa: CSASLHPDTQYF

v_call: TRBV29-1
j_call: TRBJ1-2
d_call: NA
clone_size: once
cdr3_nt: TGCAGCGTTGAAGATTTGGGTAGGGCGGCGGATCCTAACTATGGCTACACCTTC
cdr3_aa: CSVEDLGRAADPNYGYTF

v_call: TRBV5-4
j_call: TRBJ2-3
d_call: NA
clone_size: NA
cdr3_nt: TGTGCCAGCAGCCCACGCGGGGAATACACAGATACGCAGTATTTT
cdr3_aa: CASSPRGEYTDTQYF

v_call: TRBV7-2
j_call: TRBJ2-4
d_call: TRBD1
clone_size: many
cdr3_nt: TGTGCCAGCAGCTCCGCAGGACAGGGGACCATTCAGTACTTC
cdr3_aa: CASSSAGQGTIQYF

v_call: TRBV12-3/TRBV12-4
j_call: TRBJ2-3
d_call: NA
clone_size: once
cdr3_nt: TGTGCCAGCAGTTTATCGGGGTCTACGCAGTATTTT
cdr3_aa: CASSLSGSTQYF

v_call: TRBV12-3/TRBV12-4
j_call: TRBJ2-6
d_call: TRBD2
clone_size: NA
cdr3_nt: TGTGCCAGCAGTTCAGCGACTAGCGGGTCGTCCTCTGGGGCCAACGTCCTGACTTTC
cdr3_aa: CASSSATSGSSSGANVLTF

v_call: TRBV27
j_call: TRBJ1-2
d_call: NA
clone_size: many
cdr3_nt: TGTGCCAGCAGTCTCGTGGCGGGGACGGGCTATGGCTACACCTTC
cdr3_aa: CASSLVAGTGYGYTF

v_call: TRBV4-1
j_call: TRBJ2-5
d_call: NA
clone_size: few
cdr3_nt: TGCGCCAGCAGCCAAGTAATAACTAGTAATGGTGAGACCCAGTACTTC
cdr3_aa: CASSQVITSNGETQYF

v_call: TRBV10-3
j_call: TRBJ2-3
d_call: NA
clone_size: many
cdr3_nt: TGTGCCATCAGGGGGGCGTTGACAGATACGCAGTATTTT
cdr3_aa: CAIRGALTDTQYF

v_call: TRBV7-9
j_call: TRBJ1-5
d_call: TRBD1
clone_size: NA
cdr3_nt: TGTGCCAGCAGCCAAACAGGGGACCCCGGTCAGCCCCAGCATTTT
cdr3_aa: CASSQTGDPGQPQHF

v_call: TRBV12-5
j_call: TRBJ2-1
d_call: NA
clone_size: NA
cdr3_nt: TGTGCTAGTGGTTACGGGAGAGGCAATGAGCAGTTCTTC
cdr3_aa: CASGYGRGNEQFF

v_call: TRBV7-2
j_call: TRBJ1-4
d_call: NA
clone_size: NA
cdr3_nt: TGTGCCAGCAGCGAAGAAGGACCGACCAGAGTTGAAAAACTGTTTTTT
cdr3_aa: CASSEEGPTRVEKLFF

v_call: TRBV18
j_call: TRBJ1-4
d_call: NA
clone_size: few
cdr3_nt: TGTGCCAGCTCACTCCGAATGGTGGGCGATGAAAAACTGTTTTTT
cdr3_aa: CASSLRMVGDEKLFF

v_call: TRBV27
j_call: TRBJ2-5
d_call: NA
clone_size: NA
cdr3_nt: TGTGCCAGCAGTCGGCGAGCGACGCAAGAGACCCAGTACTTC
cdr3_aa: CASSRRATQETQYF

v_call: TRBV7-2
j_call: TRBJ1-1
d_call: NA
clone_size: NA
cdr3_nt: TGTGCCAGCAGCTTAGGGGCACCCAACACTGAAGCTTTCTTT
cdr3_aa: CASSLGAPNTEAFF

v_call: TRBV11-2
j_call: TRBJ2-1
d_call: TRBD1
clone_size: few
cdr3_nt: TGTGCCAGCAGCTTTGGTGGGACAGGGTACAATGAGCAGTTCTTC
cdr3_aa: CASSFGGTGYNEQFF

v_call: TRBV6-2/TRBV6-3
j_call: TRBJ2-7
d_call: NA
clone_size: NA
cdr3_nt: TGTGCCAGCAGGTACGACAGATACGAGCAGTACTTC
cdr3_aa: CASRYDRYEQYF

v_call: TRBV7-2
j_call: TRBJ2-3
d_call: NA
clone_size: NA
cdr3_nt: TGTGCCAGCAGCTTATACGCCGAATTACACTATTTT
cdr3_aa: CASSLYAELHYF

v_call: TRBV20-1
j_call: TRBJ1-4
d_call: TRBD1
clone_size: few
cdr3_nt: TGCAGTGCCGGACCCATGGTAGGGGGCGGAAAACTGTTTTTT
cdr3_aa: CSAGPMVGGGKLFF

v_call: TRBV7-2
j_call: TRBJ1-2
d_call: NA
clone_size: NA
cdr3_nt: TGTGCCAGCAGCTTAGCCGCCCAGGCAGACTATGGCTACACCTTC
cdr3_aa: CASSLAAQADYGYTF

v_call: TRBV6-2/TRBV6-3
j_call: TRBJ2-6
d_call: NA
clone_size: NA
cdr3_nt: TGTGCCAGCACCCTATTCTTGGGGGCCAACGTCCTGACTTTC
cdr3_aa: CASTLFLGANVLTF

v_call: TRBV6-6
j_call: TRBJ2-1
d_call: NA
clone_size: NA
cdr3_nt: TGTGCCAGCAGTTACTTACGTGAAGACAATGAGCAGTTCTTC
cdr3_aa: CASSYLREDNEQFF

v_call: TRBV9
j_call: TRBJ2-7
d_call: NA
clone_size: NA
cdr3_nt: TGTGCCAGATATCCGGGACCTTACGAGCAGTACTTC
cdr3_aa: CARYPGPYEQYF

v_call: TRBV7-2
j_call: TRBJ2-7
d_call: NA
clone_size: few
cdr3_nt: TGTGCCAGCAGCCCGACTGTTGGGGCGTTATACGGGCAGTACTTC
cdr3_aa: CASSPTVGALYGQYF

v_call: TRBV2
j_call: TRBJ2-1
d_call: NA
clone_size: few
cdr3_nt: TGTGCCAGCAACTGGGTAGCGGACTACAATGAGCAGTTCTTC
cdr3_aa: CASNWVADYNEQFF

v_call: TRBV20-1
j_call: TRBJ2-5
d_call: NA
clone_size: NA
cdr3_nt: TGCAGTGCTAGAGATCCGAGCCGCGGGGAGACCCAGTACTTC
cdr3_aa: CSARDPSRGETQYF

v_call: TRBV4-2
j_call: TRBJ2-6
d_call: TRBD2
clone_size: NA
cdr3_nt: TGTGCCAGCAGCCAAGTGCGGGAGGCAGGGGCCAACGTCCTGACTTTC
cdr3_aa: CASSQVREAGANVLTF

v_call: TRBV11-3
j_call: TRBJ2-7
d_call: TRBD1
clone_size: once
cdr3_nt: TGTGCCAGCAGCCCTCGACCGGGACAGGACTCCTACGAGCAGTACTTC
cdr3_aa: CASSPRPGQDSYEQYF

v_call: TRBV7-9
j_call: TRBJ2-5
d_call: NA
clone_size: NA
cdr3_nt: TGTGCCAGCAGCTCGACAGACATTGAGACCCAGTACTTC
cdr3_aa: CASSSTDIETQYF

v_call: TRBV27
j_call: TRBJ2-7
d_call: TRBD1
clone_size: few
cdr3_nt: TGTGCCAGCAGTTCCCGAGACAGGGGGAACTACGAGCAGTACTTC
cdr3_aa: CASSSRDRGNYEQYF

v_call: TRBV5-1
j_call: TRBJ2-5
d_call: NA
clone_size: NA
cdr3_nt: TGCGCCAGCAGCTCGTCGGGGCCCCTAGAGGCCCAGTACTTC
cdr3_aa: CASSSSGPLEAQYF

v_call: TRBV9
j_call: TRBJ2-2
d_call: NA
clone_size: NA
cdr3_nt: TGTGCCAGCAGCGCGTCCACTACCACCGGGGAGCTGTTTTTT
cdr3_aa: CASSASTTTGELFF

v_call: TRBV29-1
j_call: TRBJ1-2
d_call: NA
clone_size: NA
cdr3_nt: TGCAGCGTTGTTGATTCTAACTATGGCTACACCTTC
cdr3_aa: CSVVDSNYGYTF

v_call: TRBV29-1
j_call: TRBJ2-1
d_call: NA
clone_size: few
cdr3_nt: TGCAGCGTGACGGGCGGGAATGGGAATGAGCAGTTCTTC
cdr3_aa: CSVTGGNGNEQFF

v_call: TRBV2
j_call: TRBJ1-2
d_call: NA
clone_size: few
cdr3_nt: TGTGCCAGCGAAACAGGGCGAGGCTACACCTTC
cdr3_aa: CASETGRGYTF

v_call: TRBV20-1
j_call: TRBJ2-1
d_call: TRBD2
clone_size: NA
cdr3_nt: TGCAGTGCTAGGGAGTCTAGCGGGAAGTCCTACAATGAGCAGTTCTTC
cdr3_aa: CSARESSGKSYNEQFF

v_call: TRBV2
j_call: TRBJ1-1
d_call: NA
clone_size: few
cdr3_nt: TGTGCCAGCGGCGGGAAGAACACTGAAGCTTTCTTT
cdr3_aa: CASGGKNTEAFF

v_call: TRBV27
j_call: TRBJ2-5
d_call: NA
clone_size: few
cdr3_nt: TGTGCCAGCAGTTTATCCCACATTTCCCTTGGGAGGCGGCTGTACTTC
cdr3_aa: CASSLSHISLGRRLYF

v_call: TRBV12-5
j_call: TRBJ2-7
d_call: NA
clone_size: few
cdr3_nt: TGTGCTAGTAGAGAACTGGGTTCCTACGAGCAGTACTTC
cdr3_aa: CASRELGSYEQYF

v_call: TRBV28
j_call: TRBJ2-5
d_call: TRBD2
clone_size: few
cdr3_nt: TGTGCCAGCAGCGGGAGGACCAAAGGCCAAGAGACCCAGTACTTC
cdr3_aa: CASSGRTKGQETQYF

v_call: TRBV12-3/TRBV12-4
j_call: TRBJ1-2
d_call: NA
clone_size: NA
cdr3_nt: TGTGCCAGCAGCCCCGGGGGAGGTGTGGCACACCGGGGCTACACCTTC
cdr3_aa: CASSPGGGVAHRGYTF

v_call: TRBV10-2
j_call: TRBJ2-5
d_call: NA
clone_size: once
cdr3_nt: TGCGCCAGCAGAAGGGGCGGGACCCAGTACTTC
cdr3_aa: CASRRGGTQYF

v_call: TRBV6-6
j_call: TRBJ1-3
d_call: NA
clone_size: NA
cdr3_nt: TGTGCCAGCGGTGGGTACTCTGGAAACACCATATATTTT
cdr3_aa: CASGGYSGNTIYF

v_call: TRBV25-1
j_call: TRBJ1-1
d_call: TRBD1
clone_size: NA
cdr3_nt: TGTGCCAGCAGTGGCCGGACAGGGGGGGAAACTGAAGCTTTCTTT
cdr3_aa: CASSGRTGGETEAFF

v_call: TRBV6-5
j_call: TRBJ1-1
d_call: TRBD1
clone_size: NA
cdr3_nt: TGTGCCAGCAGTTACTCGCCCTCGACAGGGTGGGGAGGAACTGAAGCTTTCTTT
cdr3_aa: CASSYSPSTGWGGTEAFF

v_call: TRBV20-1
j_call: TRBJ2-5
d_call: NA
clone_size: few
cdr3_nt: TGCAGTGCTAGGGAACAAGAGACCCAGTACTTC
cdr3_aa: CSAREQETQYF

v_call: TRBV6-2/TRBV6-3
j_call: TRBJ2-3
d_call: TRBD2
clone_size: few
cdr3_nt: TGTGCCAGCAGTACACCTCTAGCGGGGAAAAACACAGATACGCAGTATTTT
cdr3_aa: CASSTPLAGKNTDTQYF

v_call: TRBV10-3
j_call: TRBJ1-6
d_call: TRBD1
clone_size: NA
cdr3_nt: TGTGCCGTCAAGGACAGGATGAATTCACCCCTCCACTTT
cdr3_aa: CAVKDRMNSPLHF

v_call: TRBV29-1
j_call: TRBJ2-7
d_call: TRBD1
clone_size: few
cdr3_nt: TGCAGCGCTGGACAGGGCTACGAGCAGTACTTC
cdr3_aa: CSAGQGYEQYF

v_call: TRBV4-1
j_call: TRBJ2-1
d_call: NA
clone_size: NA
cdr3_nt: TGCGCCAGCAGCCAACAGAACGGTGCCGAGCAGTTCTTC
cdr3_aa: CASSQQNGAEQFF

v_call: TRBV20-1
j_call: TRBJ2-1
d_call: NA
clone_size: NA
cdr3_nt: TGCAGTGCTAGGGAGACAGGCCACAATGAGCAGTTCTTC
cdr3_aa: CSARETGHNEQFF